The present T cell receptor (beta chain) was sequenced within a study of T cell changes during pregnancy in multiple sclerosis. Here immunoSEQ multiplex PCR was the method, and the copy in TCRdb shows in-frame clones only, minus some. The sample includes about 18,000 clones, roughly 80% of them seen just once. Germline assignment: CDR1 SEHNR and CDR2 FQNEAQ (reference sequence). J gave up 0 bases and V 5 bases, and 8 bases lay outside the gene matches. This CDR3 contains 16 residues. The sequences come from CD8+ T cells from peripheral blood mononuclear cells, collected in the third trimester of pregnancy. This clonotype was obtained from a female donor in good health, enrolled as a control in a pregnancy study. The chain carries TRBV7-9 and TRBJ2-3; 7 bases match TRBD1. The CDR3 nucleotides are TGTGCCAGCAGCCCCTGGGACAGTTCTAGCACAGATACGCAGTATTTT. This gives the protein CASSPWDSSSTDTQYF.